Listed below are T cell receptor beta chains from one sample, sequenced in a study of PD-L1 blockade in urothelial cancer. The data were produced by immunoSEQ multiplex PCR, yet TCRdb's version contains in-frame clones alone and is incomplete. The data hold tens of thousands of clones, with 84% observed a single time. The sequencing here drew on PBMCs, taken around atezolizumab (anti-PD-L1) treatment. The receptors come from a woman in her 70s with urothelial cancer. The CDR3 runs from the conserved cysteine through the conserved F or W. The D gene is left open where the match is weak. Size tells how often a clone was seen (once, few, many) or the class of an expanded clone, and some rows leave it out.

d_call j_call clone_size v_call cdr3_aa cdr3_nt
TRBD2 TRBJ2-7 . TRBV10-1 CASSSGGGLAGYEQYF TGCGCCAGCAGTAGCGGGGGGGGACTAGCGGGATACGAGCAGTACTTC
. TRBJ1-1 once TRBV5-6 CASSLVAGEAFF TGTGCCAGCAGCTTGGTGGCGGGTGAAGCTTTCTTT
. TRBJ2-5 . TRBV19 CASSLKETQYF TGTGCCAGTAGTTTAAAAGAGACCCAGTACTTC
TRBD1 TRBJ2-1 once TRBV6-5 CASSYSYGTDNEQFF TGTGCCAGCAGTTACTCGTACGGGACAGATAATGAGCAGTTCTTC
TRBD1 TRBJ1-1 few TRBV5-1 CASRPGQGHSGAFF TGCGCCAGCAGACCGGGACAGGGGCACTCTGGAGCTTTCTTT
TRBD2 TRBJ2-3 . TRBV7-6 CASSSPAAGGTQYF TGTGCCAGCAGCTCCCCGGCGGCGGGAGGTACGCAGTATTTT
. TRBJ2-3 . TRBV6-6 CASSYPQSTDTQYF TGTGCCAGCAGTTACCCTCAGAGCACAGATACGCAGTATTTT
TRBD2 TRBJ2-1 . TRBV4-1 CASSQGAGRAYNEQFF TGCGCCAGCAGCCAAGGAGCGGGAAGGGCCTACAATGAGCAGTTCTTC
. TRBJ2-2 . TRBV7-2 CASSLGGRPELFF TGTGCCAGCAGCTTAGGGGGGCGGCCAGAGCTGTTTTTT
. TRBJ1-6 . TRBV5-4 CASKDTLSSYNSPLHF TGTGCCAGCAAGGACACCCTGAGCTCCTATAATTCACCCCTCCACTTT
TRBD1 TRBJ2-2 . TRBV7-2 CASSDRQGANTGELFF TGTGCCAGCAGCGATCGACAGGGTGCGAACACCGGGGAGCTGTTTTTT
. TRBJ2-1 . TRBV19 CASRPNNYNEQFF TGTGCCAGTAGACCGAACAACTACAATGAGCAGTTCTTC
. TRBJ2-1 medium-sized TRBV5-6 CASSRRWLGGAEAGGEQFF TGTGCCAGCAGCCGCAGGTGGTTGGGCGGGGCCGAGGCCGGGGGTGAGCAGTTCTTC